The rows below give T cell receptor beta chains drawn from one sample of a study of T cell responses to AZD1222 COVID-19 vaccine. Sequencing used immunoSEQ multiplex PCR; TCRdb keeps in-frame clones, though not all of them. In the table there are under 150,000 clones, just over 90% of which are singletons. The sample was peripheral blood, taken on day 0 of AZD1222 vaccination. The source of these receptors is an adult in good health. CDR3s include the opening cysteine and the closing phenylalanine or tryptophan. D genes are given only for firm matches. Clone size, where shown, is once, few, many, or a class for clones that have expanded.

v_gene,abundance,d_gene,j_gene,CDR3aa,CDR3nt
TRBV18,.,TRBD2,TRBJ2-2,CASSPISGTTYTGELFF,TGTGCCAGCTCACCTATATCCGGGACTACCTACACCGGGGAGCTGTTTTTT
TRBV19,.,.,TRBJ1-2,CASSAGLQGGYTF,TGTGCCAGTAGTGCCGGGCTTCAAGGCGGCTACACCTTC
TRBV7-8,.,TRBD1,TRBJ1-2,CASSLEFQGAGGYTF,TGTGCCAGCAGCTTAGAGTTTCAGGGGGCAGGTGGCTACACCTTC
TRBV3-1/TRBV3-2,.,.,TRBJ1-3,CASSPVGAAGNTIYF,TGTGCCAGCAGCCCAGTAGGGGCTGCTGGAAACACCATATATTTT
TRBV9,.,.,TRBJ1-2,CASSASRTGRNYGYTF,TGTGCCAGCAGCGCTAGTAGGACGGGACGGAACTATGGCTACACCTTC
TRBV5-1,.,.,TRBJ2-7,CASSYQGNPEVYEQYF,TGCGCCAGCAGCTATCAGGGTAACCCCGAGGTCTACGAGCAGTACTTC
TRBV27,.,.,TRBJ1-5,CASRDQPQHF,TGTGCCAGCAGGGATCAGCCCCAGCATTTT
TRBV7-2,once,.,TRBJ1-1,CASSQTNTEAFF,TGTGCCAGCAGCCAAACGAACACTGAAGCTTTCTTT
TRBV2,.,.,TRBJ1-5,CASSDRGGDQPQHF,TGTGCCAGCAGTGATCGCGGGGGCGATCAGCCCCAGCATTTT
TRBV15,.,.,TRBJ2-5,CATSRAQGETQYF,TGTGCCACCAGCAGAGCCCAAGGGGAGACCCAGTACTTC
TRBV28,.,.,TRBJ2-3,CASSLSITDTQYF,TGTGCCAGCAGTTTATCGATCACAGATACGCAGTATTTT
TRBV10-2,.,.,TRBJ1-5,CASRRDAGLTQPQHF,TGCGCCAGCAGAAGAGATGCGGGACTCACTCAGCCCCAGCATTTT
TRBV29-1,.,TRBD2,TRBJ2-1,CSVDLAGLASNEQFF,TGCAGCGTTGACTTGGCGGGACTAGCCTCCAATGAGCAGTTCTTC
TRBV5-1,.,.,TRBJ1-1,CASSWVSGSNEAFF,TGCGCCAGCAGCTGGGTCTCAGGGTCTAATGAAGCTTTCTTT
TRBV29-1,.,TRBD2,TRBJ2-7,CSVLASGRDEQYF,TGCAGCGTCCTGGCTAGCGGGAGGGACGAGCAGTACTTC
TRBV29-1,.,TRBD1,TRBJ2-3,CSAQGAIGDTQYF,TGCAGCGCACAGGGGGCGATTGGAGATACGCAGTATTTT
TRBV11-2,.,.,TRBJ1-6,CASSLRNLGSPLHF,TGTGCCAGCAGCTTAAGGAACCTCGGGTCACCCCTCCACTTT
TRBV7-9,.,TRBD2,TRBJ2-6,CASSLGGGGRPGANVLTF,TGTGCCAGCAGCTTAGGCGGCGGGGGGAGGCCTGGGGCCAACGTCCTGACTTTC
TRBV10-2,.,.,TRBJ1-5,CASSLGNQPQHF,TGCGCCAGCAGTCTCGGGAATCAGCCCCAGCATTTT
TRBV5-4,many,.,TRBJ2-5,CASSLVPVETQYF,TGTGCCAGCAGCTTGGTTCCGGTAGAGACCCAGTACTTC
TRBV2,.,TRBD2,TRBJ2-7,CASSSGLAATYEQYF,TGTGCCAGCAGTTCAGGACTAGCGGCTACCTACGAGCAGTACTTC
TRBV11-2,.,TRBD2,TRBJ2-7,CASSFRREPGEQYF,TGTGCCAGCAGCTTTAGGCGGGAGCCCGGCGAGCAGTACTTC
TRBV6-5,.,TRBD2,TRBJ2-5,CASSWPKRGRETQYF,TGTGCCAGCAGTTGGCCGAAGCGGGGAAGAGAGACCCAGTACTTC
TRBV5-8,.,TRBD1,TRBJ2-3,CASSFGTGTDTQYF,TGTGCCAGCAGCTTCGGGACAGGCACAGATACGCAGTATTTT
TRBV30,.,.,TRBJ1-1,CAWNFGGIDTEAFF,TGTGCCTGGAACTTCGGGGGGATAGACACTGAAGCTTTCTTT
TRBV18,once,.,TRBJ2-4,CASSPLGRFVGKNIQYF,TGTGCCAGCTCACCACTGGGCCGGTTCGTAGGCAAAAACATTCAGTACTTC
TRBV30,.,.,TRBJ2-1,CAWRKQDLYNEQFF,TGTGCCTGGAGAAAGCAGGACCTTTACAATGAGCAGTTCTTC
TRBV6-2/TRBV6-3,.,.,TRBJ1-1,CASSYFPKENTEAFF,TGTGCCAGCAGTTACTTCCCTAAGGAAAACACTGAAGCTTTCTTT
TRBV19,.,.,TRBJ1-3,CASSLPSRVLPGNTIYF,TGTGCCAGTAGTCTCCCCTCCAGGGTTCTTCCTGGAAACACCATATATTTT
TRBV5-4,.,.,TRBJ2-4,CASSYQGGKNIQYF,TGTGCCAGCAGCTATCAGGGTGGCAAAAACATTCAGTACTTC
TRBV19,.,TRBD1,TRBJ1-2,CASSTRSDRAYGYTF,TGTGCCAGTAGTACACGGTCCGACAGGGCCTATGGCTACACCTTC
TRBV7-2,.,.,TRBJ1-6,CASSKDSPLHF,TGTGCCAGCAGCAAGGATTCACCCCTCCACTTT
TRBV2,.,.,TRBJ2-1,CASSVDWNEQFF,TGTGCCAGCAGCGTCGACTGGAATGAGCAGTTCTTC
TRBV5-1,.,.,TRBJ2-5,CASSLAPAGQETQYF,TGCGCCAGCAGCTTGGCCCCCGCGGGGCAAGAGACCCAGTACTTC
TRBV5-4,.,.,TRBJ2-5,CASSHTARDQETQYF,TGTGCCAGCAGCCATACGGCTCGCGACCAAGAGACCCAGTACTTC
TRBV29-1,.,TRBD2,TRBJ2-7,CSVGLAGGSYEQYF,TGCAGCGTTGGACTAGCGGGAGGCTCCTACGAGCAGTACTTC
TRBV12-3/TRBV12-4,.,.,TRBJ1-3,CASTRSGNTIYF,TGTGCCAGCACGAGGTCTGGAAACACCATATATTTT
TRBV30,.,.,TRBJ2-7,CAWSPTGEQYF,TGTGCCTGGAGTCCCACGGGCGAGCAGTACTTC
TRBV7-3,.,.,TRBJ2-2,CASRPGANTGELFF,TGTGCCAGCAGACCGGGGGCAAACACCGGGGAGCTGTTTTTT
TRBV7-9,.,.,TRBJ1-3,CASSQQTGLGGNTIYF,TGTGCCAGCAGCCAACAAACAGGGCTAGGTGGAAACACCATATATTTT
TRBV7-9,.,.,TRBJ2-7,CASSHAIYYEQYF,TGTGCCAGCAGCCATGCGATCTACTACGAGCAGTACTTC
TRBV5-6,.,.,TRBJ1-6,CASSLVSRGHSPLHF,TGTGCCAGCAGCTTGGTTAGCAGGGGTCATTCACCCCTCCACTTT
TRBV11-2,.,TRBD1,TRBJ2-1,CASSLGPGQGRNEQFF,TGTGCCAGCAGCTTAGGGCCGGGACAGGGGAGGAATGAGCAGTTCTTC
TRBV3-1/TRBV3-2,.,TRBD1,TRBJ2-7,CASSRDRSNSYEQYF,TGTGCCAGCAGCCGGGACAGGTCGAACTCCTACGAGCAGTACTTC
TRBV11-2,.,.,TRBJ1-3,CASSLEFGKTIYF,TGTGCCAGCAGCTTAGAATTCGGGAAGACCATATATTTT
TRBV5-4,.,TRBD2,TRBJ2-1,CASSPGGGAGLGDEQFF,TGTGCCAGCAGCCCGGGCGGAGGAGCGGGGTTGGGGGATGAGCAGTTCTTC
TRBV25-1,.,.,TRBJ2-1,CASSDSINEQFF,TGTGCCAGCAGTGACTCAATTAATGAGCAGTTCTTC
TRBV7-3,.,TRBD2,TRBJ2-2,CASSLRTSGTGELFF,TGTGCCAGCAGCTTAAGAACTAGCGGCACCGGGGAGCTGTTTTTT
TRBV19,.,.,TRBJ1-1,CASSIGAGRTEAFF,TGTGCCAGTAGTATAGGGGCAGGGAGAACTGAAGCTTTCTTT
TRBV18,.,.,TRBJ1-1,CASSPYGANTEAFF,TGTGCCAGCTCACCATATGGGGCGAACACTGAAGCTTTCTTT
TRBV4-1,once,.,TRBJ1-4,CASSQMTLTNEKLFF,TGCGCCAGCAGCCAAATGACCTTAACTAATGAAAAACTGTTTTTT
TRBV5-1,.,.,TRBJ1-1,CASSSRTVNTEAFF,TGCGCCAGCAGCTCGAGGACTGTGAACACTGAAGCTTTCTTT
TRBV19,.,.,TRBJ2-1,CASSPLSSRGYNEQFF,TGTGCCAGTAGTCCACTCTCTAGCAGGGGATACAATGAGCAGTTCTTC
TRBV18,.,.,TRBJ2-3,CASSPRGEFRTDTQYF,TGTGCCAGCTCACCACGTGGGGAGTTTCGTACAGATACGCAGTATTTT
TRBV7-6,.,.,TRBJ2-5,CASSLSGVWGETQYF,TGTGCCAGCAGCCTATCGGGCGTTTGGGGGGAGACCCAGTACTTC